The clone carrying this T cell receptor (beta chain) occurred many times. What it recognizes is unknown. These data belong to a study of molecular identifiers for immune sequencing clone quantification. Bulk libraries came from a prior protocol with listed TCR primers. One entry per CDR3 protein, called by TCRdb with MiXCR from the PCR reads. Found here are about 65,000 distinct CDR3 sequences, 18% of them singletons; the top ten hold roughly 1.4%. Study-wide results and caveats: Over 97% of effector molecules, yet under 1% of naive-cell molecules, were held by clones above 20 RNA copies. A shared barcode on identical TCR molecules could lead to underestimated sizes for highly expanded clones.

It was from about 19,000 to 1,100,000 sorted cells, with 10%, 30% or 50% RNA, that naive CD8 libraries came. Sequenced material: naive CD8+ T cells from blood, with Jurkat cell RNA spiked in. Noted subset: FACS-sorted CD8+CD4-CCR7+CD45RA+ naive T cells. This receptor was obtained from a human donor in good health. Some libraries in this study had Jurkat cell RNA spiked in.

The chain's CDR3 is CASSTRAQGLETQYF. The CDR3 DNA is TGTGCCAGCAGCACTCGGGCCCAGGGGTTGGAGACCCAGTACTTC. This chain uses TRBV28 with TRBJ2-5; tentatively, D is TRBD1 (6 bases). Deletions cut 6 bases from V and 5 bases from J, with 19 bases between. Germline CDR1 and CDR2: MDHEN and SYDVKM. This CDR3 comprises 15 residues.